Below, 7 T cell receptor beta chains from the same sample are listed, as sequenced in a study of identical twins. TCRdb independently ran MiXCR on the 5' RACE reads; one entry per CDR3 protein. The repertoire includes 240,000 or so distinct CDR3 sequences, approximately 12% of them detected once, and about 3.9% sits in the top ten. These same data were also listed under a study on yellow fever vaccine responses in identical twins.

Material: memory (CD45RO+) T cells sorted from blood. These receptors were collected from a woman between 18 and 29 years old in good health.

As concerns this clonotype: One end of the junction does not line up with germline, which may come from a read error. This chain connects TRBV20-1 to TRBJ2-5, with TRBD1 as a possible D gene (6 bases). CDR1 is DFQATT, CDR2 SNEGSKA, per germline (reference sequence). CDR3 length: 17 residues. The CDR3 spells CCARSIVARGFGETQYF. CDR3 DNA: TGCTGTGCTAGATCGATCGTTGCCAGGGGTTTTGGGGAGACCCAGTACTTC.

This CDR3 is CASSQSDRAEQFF. Written as DNA, the CDR3 is TGTGCCAGCAGCCAAAGTGACAGGGCTGAGCAGTTCTTC. The chain is built from TRBV7-2 and TRBJ2-1; 7 bases are shared with TRBD1. J was trimmed by 9 bases and V by 5 bases; bases with no gene match: 7. CDR1 is SGHTA, CDR2 FQGNSA, per germline. This CDR3 region has 13 residues.

This clonotype came up a few times. The chain couples TRBV24-1 to TRBJ1-5; D might be TRBD1 (6 bases). V was trimmed by 4 bases and J by 6 bases, leaving 15 bases between them. The CDR3 is made up of 15 amino acids. Per germline, CDR1 KGHDR and CDR2 SFDVKD. The DNA for the CDR3 is TGTGCCACCAGTGAGTTTACAGGGTCCGTTCAGCCCCAGCATTTT. Protein sequence: CATSEFTGSVQPQHF.

V is TRBV7-9 and J is TRBJ1-1; D is undetermined. With 1 base removed from V and 6 bases from J, the gap between germline ends came to 3 bases. There are 11 residues in the CDR3. Germline CDR1 reads SEHNR; CDR2 reads FQNEAQ (reference sequence). The chain's CDR3 is CASSLVAEAFF. For the CDR3, the DNA is TGTGCCAGCAGCTTAGTCGCTGAAGCTTTCTTT.

The chain links TRBV19 to TRBJ2-7; 7 positions match TRBD1. V dropped 5 bases and J dropped 4; count of bases not matched to a gene: 8. The CDR3 runs 14 residues. CDR1 and CDR2 from the germline V gene are LNHDA and SQIVND (reference sequence). This CDR3 is CASSSPTGWYEQYF. The DNA for the CDR3 is TGTGCCAGTAGTTCTCCGACAGGGTGGTACGAGCAGTACTTC. Filled out from reference TRBV19 and TRBJ2-7, the complete variable domain reads DGGITQSPKYLFRKEGQNVTLSCEQNLNHDAMYWYRQDPGQGLRLIYYSQIVNDFQKGDIAEGYSVSREKKESFPLTVTSAQKNPTAFYLCASSSPTGWYEQYFGPGTRLTVT.

This rearrangement joins TRBV11-2 to TRBJ2-1; TRBD2 matches at 8 bases. J was trimmed by 6 bases and V by 0 bases; bases with no gene match: 7. CDR1 is SGHAT, CDR2 FQNNGV, per germline. The CDR3 runs 16 residues. CDR3 bases: TGTGCCAGCAGCTTAGATCGGGGGGGCGCAGGCAATGAGCAGTTCTTC. This translates into CASSLDRGGAGNEQFF.

The rearrangement uses TRBV7-3 and TRBJ2-3; D is possibly TRBD2 (6 bases). Trimming removed 5 bases from V and 3 bases from J, with 12 bases in between. Germline-derived CDR1 and CDR2 are SGHTA and FQGTGA. The CDR3 has 14 residues. CDR3 loop: CASSPSDGTDTQYF. The CDR3 coding sequence is TGTGCCAGCAGCCCTAGCGACGGTACAGATACGCAGTATTTT.